Below are 32 T cell receptor beta chains sequenced from a single sample in a study of blood T cell repertoires in COVID-19. Generated by immunoSEQ multiplex PCR, the TCRdb table keeps only in-frame clones and is missing some. The sample has about 62,000 clones; around nine tenths are singletons. The sequencing input was peripheral blood. The source is a woman aged 55-75 years with acute or convalescent COVID-19.

This clone was counted a few times. CDR3: CASSFEDRNTEAFF. The CDR3 nucleotides are TGTGCCAGCAGCTTCGAGGACAGGAACACTGAAGCTTTCTTT. The gene calls are TRBV7-9 and TRBJ1-1; perhaps TRBD1 as D (6 bases). The germline V and J ends were trimmed by 3 bases and 1 base, with 9 bases remaining between them. This CDR3 comprises 14 residues. CDR1 SEHNR and CDR2 FQNEAQ come from the germline V gene (reference sequence).

This clone was seen once. V usage is TRBV5-4 and J usage is TRBJ1-3; 7 nucleotides agree with TRBD1. Germline loops: CDR1 SGHNT, CDR2 YYREEE (reference sequence). J lost 4 bases, V lost 4 bases, and 8 bases had no gene match. The CDR3 is 15 residues long. The CDR3, as DNA: TGTGCCAGCAGCCGACAGGGTTGGGGGGGAAACACCATATATTTT. This codes for CASSRQGWGGNTIYF.

The chain uses TRBV4-1 and TRBJ1-2, with D possibly matching TRBD1 (6 bases). The CDR3 runs to 16 residues. V lost 2 bases and J 3 bases, leaving 16 bases between the germline ends. Germline values: CDR1 MGHRA, CDR2 YSYEKL. The CDR3 region is CASSQTDSLPDYGYTF. The CDR3 DNA sequence: TGCGCCAGCAGCCAAACGGACAGCCTACCGGACTATGGCTACACCTTC.

The chain links TRBV4-3 to TRBJ2-1, with no clear D. The CDR3 sequence is 14 residues long. Germline V lookup: CDR1 LGHNA, CDR2 YSLEER. V was trimmed by 2 bases and J by 8 bases, leaving 13 bases between them. The CDR3 bases are TGCGCCAGCAGCCAATCCTCCGCCCGGTATGAGCAGTTCTTC. Its translation is CASSQSSARYEQFF.

The chain joins TRBV11-2 to TRBJ1-1, with D possibly being TRBD1 (5 bases). This CDR3 region has 13 residues. Trimming took off 5 bases at V and 4 bases at J, with 11 bases between the two ends. CDR1 is SGHAT and CDR2 is FQNNGV in the germline V gene. CDR3 region: CASSPAGGTEAFF. Here the CDR3 DNA reads TGTGCCAGCAGCCCGGCGGGGGGCACTGAAGCTTTCTTT.

V gene TRBV7-8 combines with J gene TRBJ1-3; 12 nucleotides line up with TRBD1. This CDR3 is 18 amino acids long. Unmatched junction bases numbered 9, after V lost 4 bases and J lost 2 bases. CDR1 and CDR2 from the germline V gene are SGHVS and FQNEAQ. CDR3 region: CASSSGGGQGATGNTIYF. CDR3 sequence (DNA): TGTGCCAGCAGCTCCGGAGGGGGACAGGGGGCAACTGGAAACACCATATATTTT.

The chain combines TRBV19 with TRBJ2-3; D unresolved. Germline V gene sequence: CDR1 LNHDA, CDR2 SQIVND (reference sequence). This CDR3 spans 15 amino acids. The V gene lost 6 bases and the J gene lost 0 bases, with 13 bases spanning the gap. CDR3 nucleotides: TGTGCCAGTAGGAAAACATCTTCTAGCACAGATACGCAGTATTTT. Translation: CASRKTSSSTDTQYF. Full variable domain (remainder filled in from reference TRBV19 and TRBJ2-3): DGGITQSPKYLFRKEGQNVTLSCEQNLNHDAMYWYRQDPGQGLRLIYYSQIVNDFQKGDIAEGYSVSREKKESFPLTVTSAQKNPTAFYLCASRKTSSSTDTQYFGPGTRLTVL.

This chain links TRBV2 with TRBJ2-5, with 7 bases fitting TRBD1. Germline V gene lookup returns CDR1 SNHLY and CDR2 FYNNEI. The ends lost 7 bases at V and 5 bases at J; junction bases unmatched: 10. The CDR3 has 14 residues. The CDR3 DNA reads as TGTGCCAGCACTCCGGACAGGCGGTATGAGACCCAGTACTTC. Translated, it gives CASTPDRRYETQYF. Drawing the rest from reference TRBV2 and TRBJ2-5, the complete variable domain is EPEVTQTPSHQVTQMGQEVILRCVPISNHLYFYWYRQILGQKVEFLVSFYNNEISEKSEIFDDQFSVERPDGSNFTLKIRSTKLEDSAMYFCASTPDRRYETQYFGPGTRLLVL.

This clone was detected a few times. The sample carries other DNA sequences with the same CDR3. The chain carries TRBV28 and TRBJ1-1; TRBD1 is a possible D gene (6 bases). Germline V gives CDR1 MDHEN, CDR2 SYDVKM. Trimming took 4 bases from V and 0 from J, leaving 9 bases between them. The CDR3 is 14 residues long. CDR3: CASSSTGMNTEAFF. DNA of the CDR3: TGTGCCAGCAGTTCGACAGGCATGAACACTGAAGCTTTCTTT.

This clone came up once. The chain joins TRBV19 to TRBJ1-2; TRBD1 matches 9 bases. Losses at the gene ends were 9 bases for V and 10 bases for J; bases not matched to a gene: 15. This CDR3 has 14 amino acids. The V gene's germline CDR1 is LNHDA and CDR2 SQIVND (reference sequence). Here the CDR3 DNA reads TGTGCCAGCACAATACCGGGACAGGGTTGGGCCTACACCTTC. This sequence encodes CASTIPGQGWAYTF.

The rearrangement joins TRBV5-6 to TRBJ1-2; no clear D. Germline CDR1 reads SGHDT; CDR2 reads YYEEEE. This CDR3 spans 12 amino acids. Trimming left V 3 bases short and J 4 bases short, with 7 bases between. CDR3 nucleotide sequence: TGTGCCAGCAGCTCCCTCCGCTATGGCTACACCTTC. Protein sequence: CASSSLRYGYTF.

This chain uses TRBV6-1 with TRBJ1-1, with 11 positions matching TRBD1. The CDR3 loop spans 16 amino acids. Germline V gene lookup returns CDR1 MNHNS and CDR2 SASEGT. Trimming removed 4 bases from V and 7 bases from J; junction bases left unmatched: 11. The CDR3 is CASSVLGTGGKDEAFF. The CDR3 bases are TGTGCCAGCAGTGTGTTAGGGACAGGGGGAAAGGATGAAGCTTTCTTT.

J is TRBJ1-6 and V is TRBV2; a possible D gene is TRBD1 (6 bases). Germline V gives CDR1 SNHLY, CDR2 FYNNEI. The CDR3 length is 14 residues. V was trimmed by 6 bases and J by 2 bases, leaving 8 bases between them. CDR3 in amino acids: CASRGGTYNSPLHF. CDR3 nucleotides: TGTGCCAGCAGAGGGGGAACCTATAATTCACCCCTCCACTTT.

CDR3 sequence: CASRMYTGSNQPQHF. DNA for the CDR3: TGTGCCAGCAGAATGTACACGGGTAGCAATCAGCCCCAGCATTTT. The chain joins TRBV2 to TRBJ1-5; D uncertain. CDR1 and CDR2 from the germline V gene are SNHLY and FYNNEI. CDR3 size: 15 residues. V lost 6 bases, J lost 0 bases, and 12 bases lay in between. Complete variable domain (other parts from reference TRBV2 and TRBJ1-5): EPEVTQTPSHQVTQMGQEVILRCVPISNHLYFYWYRQILGQKVEFLVSFYNNEISEKSEIFDDQFSVERPDGSNFTLKIRSTKLEDSAMYFCASRMYTGSNQPQHFGDGTRLSIL.

The chain links TRBV28 to TRBJ2-7; 8 nucleotides line up with TRBD1. This CDR3 is built from 13 residues. The germline gives CDR1 MDHEN, CDR2 SYDVKM. V shed 7 bases, J shed 0 bases, and the junction held 2 bases outside the gene matches. CDR3 sequence: CASTDRGSYEQYV. The DNA of the CDR3 is TGTGCCAGCACTGACAGGGGCTCCTACGAGCAGTACGTC.

The rearrangement links TRBV27 to TRBJ1-5; D is perhaps TRBD1 (5 bases). Germline V gene lookup returns CDR1 MNHEY and CDR2 SMNVEV (reference sequence). This CDR3 has 16 residues. Trimming removed 5 bases from V and 7 bases from J, with 21 bases in between. CDR3 region: CASSPIGAAPGQPQHF. The DNA of the CDR3 is TGTGCCAGCAGTCCCATAGGGGCCGCCCCAGGGCAGCCCCAGCATTTT.

The genes are TRBV27 and TRBJ1-4; 8 nucleotides agree with TRBD1. CDR1 and CDR2 (germline): MNHEY, SMNVEV (reference sequence). Trimming cost V 7 bases and J 8 bases; bases outside gene matches: 9. This CDR3 spans 14 amino acids. CDR3 sequence (DNA): TGTGCCAGCACCCCGACAGGGGAGGGCGAAAAACTGTTTTTT. This gives the protein CASTPTGEGEKLFF.

The CDR3 DNA is TGTGCCAGCAGACACAGGGTAACTAATGAAAAACTGTTTTTT. It specifies CASRHRVTNEKLFF. This chain uses TRBV6-5 with TRBJ1-4, with D possibly TRBD1 on 6 matching bases. Trimming took off 6 bases at V and 1 base at J, with 9 bases between the two ends. Germline values: CDR1 MNHEY, CDR2 SVGAGI. The CDR3 length is 14 residues.

The genes are TRBV7-9 and TRBJ1-5, with a possible D match to TRBD1 (5 bases). Trimming stripped 2 bases from V and 5 bases from J, with 7 bases between. Germline V gene data show CDR1 as SEHNR and CDR2 as FQNEAQ (reference sequence). The CDR3 covers 13 residues. The DNA for the CDR3 is TGTGCCAGCAGCTTAAGGGGATATCAGCCCCAGCATTTT. Translated, it gives CASSLRGYQPQHF.

The rearrangement links TRBV5-6 to TRBJ2-1, with unresolved D. V was cut by 4 bases and J by 12 bases, with 14 bases left in between. Per the germline V gene, CDR1 is SGHDT and CDR2 is YYEEEE. The CDR3 is made up of 12 amino acids. CDR3 in DNA: TGTGCCAGCAGCGGGTTTGGCTCAGGGCAGTTCTTC. This gives the protein CASSGFGSGQFF.

This clone occurred a few times. This chain connects TRBV29-1 to TRBJ1-2; D gene ambiguous. The CDR3 runs 13 residues. The V end lost 4 bases, the J end lost 3 bases, and 12 bases lay between the germline ends. Germline CDR1 reads SQVTM; CDR2 reads ANQGSEA. CDR3 DNA: TGCAGCGTTGGGCCGAGAGAGGACTATGGCTACACCTTC. This gives the protein CSVGPREDYGYTF.

The chain couples TRBV2 to TRBJ2-2; 10 bases map to TRBD2. CDR1 is SNHLY, CDR2 FYNNEI, per germline. J lost 6 bases, V lost 9 bases, and 7 bases had no gene match. This CDR3 region has 14 residues. The CDR3: CASGSGGASGELFF. CDR3 DNA sequence: TGTGCCAGTGGGAGCGGGGGGGCATCCGGGGAGCTGTTTTTT.

The chain has TRBV5-4 and TRBJ2-5, with a possible D match to TRBD1 (6 bases). Per germline, CDR1 SGHNT and CDR2 YYREEE (reference sequence). V was trimmed by 0 bases and J by 1 base, leaving 10 bases between them. The CDR3 loop spans 15 amino acids. CDR3: CASSLEPGAQETQYF. The DNA for the CDR3 is TGTGCCAGCAGCTTGGAGCCAGGGGCCCAAGAGACCCAGTACTTC.

As regards this clone: This sample includes further DNA sequences coding for the same CDR3. CDR3 sequence (DNA): TGTGCCAGCAGCCAAGCAGGGAAAAGAGGAGCCAAAAACATTCAGTACTTC. Translated: CASSQAGKRGAKNIQYF. The chain employs TRBV3-1 (or the pseudogene TRBV3-2) and TRBJ2-4; D perhaps matches TRBD1 (5 bases). The CDR3 has 17 residues. Germline CDR1 and CDR2: LGHDT and YNNKEL (reference sequence). V shed 1 base and J shed 0 bases, with 13 bases lying between them.

The sample holds one count of this clone. The chain couples TRBV2 to TRBJ2-1; a possible D gene is TRBD1 (5 bases). V dropped 10 bases and J dropped 5 bases, with 21 bases sitting between them. This CDR3 contains 15 residues. Germline V lookup: CDR1 SNHLY, CDR2 FYNNEI. This chain's CDR3 is CATRRRQGTDNEQFF. The CDR3 DNA sequence: TGTGCCACCCGAAGGCGGCAGGGAACGGACAATGAGCAGTTCTTC.

This chain uses TRBV5-5 with TRBJ1-5; TRBD1 aligns across 7 bases. CDR3 length equals 15 residues. Germline CDR1 is SGHKS and CDR2 is YYEKEE (reference sequence). The junction had 6 bases not matched to a gene; V was cut back by 0 bases and J by 6 bases. The CDR3 region is CASSLALTGIQPQHF. CDR3 sequence (DNA): TGTGCCAGCAGCTTGGCCCTGACAGGGATTCAGCCCCAGCATTTT.

The chain is built from TRBV7-6 and TRBJ2-7, with a possible D match to TRBD1 (5 bases). V was trimmed by 2 bases and J by 2 bases, leaving 13 bases between them. The germline V gene has CDR1 SGHVS and CDR2 FNYEAQ. The CDR3 is made up of 15 amino acids. CDR3 sequence (DNA): TGTGCCAGCAGCTTATTATCGGGCAGGGCCTACGAGCAGTACGTC. Translation: CASSLLSGRAYEQYV.

There are a few counts of this clone. The V and J genes are TRBV5-1 and TRBJ1-1; 7 bases are a match to TRBD1. The CDR3 runs 16 residues. The germline CDR1 and CDR2 sequences are SGHRS and YFSETQ. Unmatched junction bases numbered 10, after V lost 3 bases and J lost 2 bases. In DNA form, the CDR3 reads TGCGCCAGCAGCTACAGGGGCACGGGAGACAACACTGAAGCTTTCTTT. This gives the protein CASSYRGTGDNTEAFF. Variable domain in full (rest from reference TRBV5-1 and TRBJ1-1): KAGVTQTPRYLIKTRGQQVTLSCSPISGHRSVSWYQQTPGQGLQFLFEYFSETQRNKGNFPGRFSGRQFSNSRSEMNVSTLELGDSALYLCASSYRGTGDNTEAFFGQGTRLTVV.

The chain links TRBV3-1 (or the pseudogene TRBV3-2) to TRBJ2-5; D is undetermined. Trimming removed 1 base at V and 5 bases at J, with 11 bases between. Per germline, CDR1 LGHDT and CDR2 YNNKEL (reference sequence). This CDR3 contains 14 residues. The CDR3 loop is CASSQGGRPETQYF. CDR3 in DNA: TGTGCCAGCAGCCAAGGAGGTAGGCCGGAGACCCAGTACTTC.

V is TRBV19 and J is TRBJ1-2, with D unresolved. V lost 3 bases and J lost 7, with 9 bases in between. CDR1 LNHDA and CDR2 SQIVND come from the germline V gene (reference sequence). The CDR3 is 12 amino acids. CDR3 in DNA: TGTGCCAGTAGTATGGGCAGATCTGGCTACACCTTC. Amino acid sequence: CASSMGRSGYTF.

The chain couples TRBV6-6 to TRBJ1-4, with 11 nucleotides matching TRBD1. From germline, CDR1 is MNHNY and CDR2 SVGAGI (reference sequence). The CDR3 consists of 16 residues. J gave up 7 bases and V 5 bases, and 9 bases lay outside the gene matches. The CDR3 nucleotides read TGTGCCAGCAGTCAGGGACAGGGGGTCCTTGGTGAAAAACTGTTTTTT. This gives the protein CASSQGQGVLGEKLFF.

CDR3 protein: CASSDFAWPTRGYTF. CDR3 bases: TGTGCCAGCAGTGACTTTGCGTGGCCCACGAGGGGCTACACCTTC. The chain employs TRBV6-4 and TRBJ1-2; D gene ambiguous. V lost 1 base to trimming and J lost 8 bases, with 17 bases between them. CDR1 and CDR2 (germline): MRHNA, SNTAGT. The CDR3 has 15 residues.